The next 11 T cell receptor beta chains were all read from a single sample in a study of CD8+CD57+ T cells in acquired aplastic anemia. TCR beta VDJ and CDR3 profiling used genomic DNA as template. TCRdb analysed the reads with MiXCR anew, one entry per CDR3 protein. The data hold some 280,000 distinct CDR3 sequences, with 45% to 70% observed a single time. Sequenced material: sorted CD4+, CD8+, or CD8+CD57+ T cells (not recorded which) from PBMCs. These receptor sequences come from a human donor with severe aplastic anemia or a healthy control (not recorded which).

This clonotype showed up many times. V gene TRBV19 combines with J gene TRBJ1-2; D remains ambiguous. V shed 1 base and J shed 3 bases, with 12 bases lying between them. The CDR3 is 15 amino acids. The V gene's germline CDR1 is LNHDA and CDR2 SQIVND (reference sequence). CDR3 sequence reads: CASSIGVRADYGYTF. DNA for the CDR3: TGTGCCAGTAGTATAGGGGTAAGGGCTGACTATGGCTACACCTTC. Filled out from reference TRBV19 and TRBJ1-2, the complete variable domain reads DGGITQSPKYLFRKEGQNVTLSCEQNLNHDAMYWYRQDPGQGLRLIYYSQIVNDFQKGDIAEGYSVSREKKESFPLTVTSAQKNPTAFYLCASSIGVRADYGYTFGSGTRLTVV.

The rearrangement joins TRBV20-1 to TRBJ2-7; 11 nucleotides agree with TRBD1. Germline V gives CDR1 DFQATT, CDR2 SNEGSKA (reference sequence). V gave up 3 bases and J gave up 1 base; unmatched junction bases: 5. The CDR3 sequence is 15 residues long. DNA for the CDR3: TGCAGTGCTAGGTCCGGACAGGGGGCTTCCTACGAGCAGTACTTC. This encodes CSARSGQGASYEQYF.

The table lists this clonotype with many counts. V is TRBV4-2 and J is TRBJ2-7; 8 bases fit TRBD2. The CDR3 spans 15 residues. Germline V gene data show CDR1 as LGHNA and CDR2 as YNFKEQ. V trimming: 4 bases; J trimming: 5 bases; junction bases outside the gene matches: 10. The chain's CDR3 is CASSRREGREDEQYF. CDR3 DNA sequence: TGTGCCAGCAGCCGCCGGGAGGGGCGGGAGGACGAGCAGTACTTC.

The chain employs TRBV11-3 and TRBJ2-2; no firm D call. The CDR3 sequence is 15 residues long. Germline assignment: CDR1 SGHNT and CDR2 YENEEA. V was clipped by 0 bases and J by 3 bases, with 8 bases between them. The CDR3 coding sequence is TGTGCCAGCAGCTTAGATCTAATACACACCGGGGAGCTGTTTTTT. Translating it yields CASSLDLIHTGELFF.

This sequence joins TRBV25-1 and TRBJ2-1; D is possibly TRBD1 (7 bases). Trimming took off 7 bases at V and 9 bases at J, with 22 bases between the two ends. Looked up from germline, CDR1 is MGHDK and CDR2 is SYGVNS. The CDR3 runs to 15 residues. In DNA, the CDR3 is TGTGCCAGCAACAGGGACAGCGGGTGGGACAGTGAGCAGTTCTTC. Translated, it gives CASNRDSGWDSEQFF.

Comment on this clonotype: A much larger clone sits a single nucleotide away, making a read error possible. The V gene is TRBV30, the J gene TRBJ1-1; D is possibly TRBD1 (6 bases). CDR1 is GTSNPN and CDR2 is SVGIG in the germline V gene (reference sequence). Trimming removed 8 bases from V and 5 bases from J, with 15 bases in between. The CDR3 has 12 residues. The CDR3: CAGAEGGTEAFF. The CDR3 DNA reads as TGTGCCGGGGCTGAAGGGGGAACTGAAGCTTTCTTT. Looking up the rest from reference TRBV30 and TRBJ1-1 gives the full variable domain: SQTIHQWPATLVQPVGSPLSLECTVEGTSNPNLYWYRQAAGRGLQLLFYSVGIGQISSEVPQNLSASRPQDRQFILSSKKLLLSDSGFYLCAGAEGGTEAFFGQGTRLTVV.

The rearrangement joins TRBV2 to TRBJ1-6; tentative D call: TRBD1 (5 bases). Trimming left V 9 bases short and J 9 bases short, with 15 bases between. Germline CDR1 and CDR2: SNHLY and FYNNEI. This CDR3 region has 13 residues. For the CDR3, the DNA is TGTGCCAGTGAAGGGGAGCAAGGTTCACCCCTCCACTTT. Translating it yields CASEGEQGSPLHF.

This clonotype appeared many times. The J gene is TRBJ1-6, the V gene TRBV5-1; 7 bases agree with TRBD1. The CDR3 is 14 residues long. Germline values: CDR1 SGHRS, CDR2 YFSETQ. Trimming cost V 2 bases and J 10 bases; bases outside gene matches: 6. Here the CDR3 DNA reads TGCGCCAGCAGCTTACAGGGGCAAGACTCACCCCTCCACTTT. Its protein is CASSLQGQDSPLHF.

The rearrangement links TRBV20-1 to TRBJ2-1; 13 bases align to TRBD2. Germline V CDR1 and CDR2: DFQATT, SNEGSKA (reference sequence). V shed 4 bases, J shed 8 bases, and the junction held 2 bases outside the gene matches. CDR3 length equals 13 residues. This chain's CDR3 is CSATGLAGDEQFF. The CDR3 DNA sequence: TGCAGTGCTACAGGACTAGCGGGAGATGAGCAGTTCTTC.

This clonotype was observed many times. This chain uses TRBV19 with TRBJ2-7; unclear D gene. Germline V lookup: CDR1 LNHDA, CDR2 SQIVND (reference sequence). V lost 3 bases, J lost 0 bases, and 9 bases lay in between. This CDR3 comprises 14 residues. The CDR3: CASSMGQSSYEQYF. The CDR3 DNA reads TGTGCCAGTAGTATGGGCCAGAGCTCCTACGAGCAGTACTTC.

This clonotype was recorded at least ten times. The V gene is TRBV25-1, the J gene TRBJ2-7; D gene uncertain. The V gene lost 3 bases and the J gene lost 0 bases, with 9 bases spanning the gap. This CDR3 is built from 14 residues. Germline loops: CDR1 MGHDK, CDR2 SYGVNS. The CDR3 coding sequence is TGTGCCAGCAGTGACAGTTTCCTCTCCTACGAGCAGTACTTC. Protein sequence: CASSDSFLSYEQYF.